The entry below describes one T cell receptor beta chain. Its antigen is undetermined. A single base separates this from a much larger clone, so it may be a read error. MiXCR, applied by TCRdb to the reads, yields one record per CDR3 protein. This table has 120,000 to 150,000 distinct CDR3 sequences, roughly 6% appearing once. The data were obtained in a study of T cell repertoires in cytomegalovirus infection. Study-wide results and limits: Clonotype analysis showed dominance of the ex vivo response by HLA-C-restricted CMV-specific TCR beta clonotypes.

The specimen sequenced was PBMCs. The TCR comes from a human donor in good health (CMV status not recorded). Some clones in this sample may be carry-over from other donors' samples.

The CDR3, as DNA: TGCAGTGCTCAGAGCTCGGGCGGGGGGACCACCTACAATGAGCAGTTCTTC. It codes for CSAQSSGGGTTYNEQFF. The chain employs TRBV20-1 and TRBJ2-1, with 8 bases lining up with TRBD2. Germline V gene data show CDR1 as DFQATT and CDR2 as SNEGSKA (reference sequence). J lost 2 bases, V lost 5 bases, and 14 bases had no gene match. CDR3 length: 17 residues.